The 14 T cell receptor beta chains in this list originate from one sample, sequenced in a study of blood T cell repertoires in COVID-19 (dated by TCRdb to 2020 to 2022). The library was obtained by the immunoSEQ multiplex PCR assay. TCRdb carries this immuneACCESS record with in-frame sequences only. Its versions omit some clonotypes, under half of them owing to an unresolved V gene in the studies checked, with the rest unexplained. This sample gives some 150,000 clones in total; around 84% of them show up just once. The ten largest clones capture approximately 16% of the sample. The sequenced sample was PBMCs or T cells enriched from blood (not recorded which). These receptors all stem from a man over 45 who had recovered from COVID-19.

This clone was detected only a few times. The rearrangement uses TRBV15 and TRBJ1-5; weak D call: TRBD1 (6 bases). The germline V gene has CDR1 LNHNV and CDR2 YYDKDF (reference sequence). The length of the CDR3 is 15 residues. The V gene lost 0 bases and the J gene lost 6 bases, with 12 bases spanning the gap. The CDR3 is CATSREGGAFQPQHF. Written as DNA, the CDR3 is TGTGCCACCAGCAGAGAAGGGGGGGCTTTTCAGCCCCAGCATTTT.

The V call is TRBV12-3 or TRBV12-4, the J call TRBJ1-1; D unclear. This CDR3 has 13 amino acids. The V and J ends lost 7 bases and 3 bases respectively, with 12 bases between them. Written as DNA, the CDR3 is TGTGCCAGCAAGAGCAGGCTACACACTGAAGCTTTCTTT. It translates to CASKSRLHTEAFF.

The chain couples TRBV10-2 to TRBJ1-6; 10 positions agree with TRBD1. Per the germline V gene, CDR1 is WSHSY and CDR2 is SAAADI. J gave up 7 bases and V 5 bases, and 2 bases lay outside the gene matches. The CDR3 extends over 14 amino acids. CDR3 region: CASSRGQGNSPLHF. CDR3 bases: TGCGCCAGCAGTCGGGGACAGGGGAATTCACCCCTCCACTTT.

This clone has a count of ten or more. The V call is TRBV28, the J call TRBJ1-1, with a tentative D call TRBD1 (6 bases). The CDR3 totals 17 residues. CDR1 MDHEN and CDR2 SYDVKM come from the germline V gene. V was clipped by 6 bases and J by 2 bases, with 22 bases between them. DNA for the CDR3: TGTGCCAGCAGAACCCCAGGGGCTGGGTACTATAACACTGAAGCTTTCTTT. Protein: CASRTPGAGYYNTEAFF.

This chain links TRBV7-9 with TRBJ2-6; no firm D call. Trimming cost V 5 bases and J 0 bases, with 5 bases left between them. This CDR3 spans 14 amino acids. Germline V gene sequence: CDR1 SEHNR, CDR2 FQNEAQ (reference sequence). The CDR3 nucleotides are TGTGCCAGCAGCGCACACTCTGGGGCCAACGTCCTGACTTTC. This encodes CASSAHSGANVLTF.

J is TRBJ1-2 and V is TRBV7-3; 8 bases agree with TRBD1. Unmatched junction bases numbered 2, after V lost 3 bases and J lost 5 bases. The CDR3 covers 13 residues. Germline values: CDR1 SGHTA, CDR2 FQGTGA. CDR3 residues: CASSLDRAYGYTF. The CDR3 nucleotides are TGTGCCAGCAGCTTGGACAGGGCTTATGGCTACACCTTC.

This clone was counted once. The chain has TRBV10-3 and TRBJ2-3, with 12 bases aligning to TRBD2. Germline values: CDR1 ENHRY, CDR2 SYGVKD. With 4 bases clipped from V and 3 bases from J, the junction kept 5 bases outside the gene matches. CDR3 length: 16 residues. The DNA for the CDR3 is TGTGCCATCAGTGCTAGCGGGGGGGCATCGACAGATACGCAGTATTTT. It translates to CAISASGGASTDTQYF.

The chain recombines TRBV9 with TRBJ1-2, with 7 bases that match TRBD1. This CDR3 has 13 amino acids. The J segment lost 2 bases and the V segment lost 3 bases, leaving 1 base of the junction unmatched. Germline V gene lookup returns CDR1 SGDLS and CDR2 YYNGEE. The CDR3 nucleotides read TGTGCCAGCAGCGGGGGACAGAACTATGGCTACACCTTC. Its translation: CASSGGQNYGYTF. The full variable domain, with the rest looked up from reference TRBV9 and TRBJ1-2, is DSGVTQTPKHLITATGQRVTLRCSPRSGDLSVYWYQQSLDQGLQFLIQYYNGEERAKGNILERFSAQQFPDLHSELNLSSLELGDSALYFCASSGGQNYGYTFGSGTRLTVV.

The sample holds one count of this clone. CDR3 sequence: CASSYDWGSRGYTF. The CDR3 nucleotides read TGTGCCAGCAGTTACGATTGGGGCAGCCGTGGCTACACCTTC. The chain carries TRBV6-6 and TRBJ1-2, with D perhaps TRBD1 (5 bases). CDR1 and CDR2 from the germline V gene are MNHNY and SVGAGI (reference sequence). CDR3 length: 14 residues. The ends were cut back, 2 bases at V and 7 bases at J, with 14 bases in the middle.

DNA for the CDR3: TGTGCCAGCAGGCCACAGGGCCCCGGGGGCTACACCTTC. Protein sequence: CASRPQGPGGYTF. The rearrangement joins TRBV12-3 or TRBV12-4 to TRBJ1-2; D is possibly TRBD1 (6 bases). The CDR3 covers 13 residues. V dropped 6 bases and J dropped 8 bases, with 16 bases sitting between them.

V is TRBV2 and J is TRBJ1-6; weak D call: TRBD1 (6 bases). The germline V and J ends were trimmed by 4 bases and 7 bases, with 11 bases remaining between them. The CDR3 loop spans 14 amino acids. Germline CDR1 is SNHLY and CDR2 is FYNNEI. In nucleotides, the CDR3 is TGTGCCAGCAGTGCAGGGGCTGAGAATTCACCCCTCCACTTT. This sequence encodes CASSAGAENSPLHF.

The chain carries TRBV6-4 and TRBJ2-1, with TRBD1 identical over 8 bases. The V and J ends lost 3 bases and 4 bases, in that order; junction bases with no gene match: 5. This CDR3 is 15 amino acids long. Germline V lookup: CDR1 MRHNA, CDR2 SNTAGT. CDR3 residues: CASSEGTGSYNEQFF. The CDR3 DNA reads as TGTGCCAGCAGTGAGGGGACAGGATCATACAATGAGCAGTTCTTC.

This clone was counted a single time. V gene TRBV29-1 combines with J gene TRBJ1-2, with 7 bases aligning to TRBD1. Germline V gives CDR1 SQVTM, CDR2 ANQGSEA. The CDR3 has 13 residues. Trimming removed 2 bases from V and 3 bases from J; junction bases left unmatched: 3. CDR3 sequence (DNA): TGCAGCGTTGAAACCGGACAGGACTATGGCTACACCTTC. It is translated as CSVETGQDYGYTF.

This clone was found a few times. The genes are TRBV7-2 and TRBJ1-2, with D perhaps matching TRBD1 (5 bases). The CDR3 runs to 15 residues. V was clipped by 5 bases and J by 8 bases, with 21 bases between them. Germline-derived CDR1 and CDR2 are SGHTA and FQGNSA. CDR3 sequence: CASSPGQARLGGYTF. In DNA, the CDR3 is TGTGCCAGCAGCCCAGGGCAGGCACGGTTGGGAGGCTACACCTTC.